The sequence of this T cell receptor beta chain was determined in a study of neurological immune-mediated disorders. Notes on the study in general: Levels of TCR clonal expansion peaked in HTLV-1-associated myelopathy and reached their lowest in multiple sclerosis, under those of healthy controls. Expanded clones shared no identical CDR3 amino acid sequences across subjects, which suggested private TCR-beta repertoires in all groups.

This clonotype came up many times. Its antigen remains unknown. Each TCR transcript was tagged with a 10-nucleotide random UMI during 5'RACE. TCRdb recomputed calls from the 5' RACE reads with MiXCR, one row per CDR3 protein. This sample has about 53,000 distinct CDR3 sequences; under 4.5% occur once, and the top ten carry about 3%. The ends were cut back, 4 bases at V and 2 bases at J, with 13 bases in the middle. CDR3 length: 14 amino acids. The germline V gene encodes CDR1 SGHDT and CDR2 YYEEEE. The chain employs TRBV5-6 and TRBJ2-7; possible D gene TRBD1, 6 bases. Sequencing was done on a sample of PBMCs. The sequence derives from a woman aged 25 to 39 with multiple sclerosis. As DNA, the CDR3 is TGTGCCAGCAGCGTCCAGGACAGCCCCTACGAGCAGTACTTC. It yields the protein CASSVQDSPYEQYF.